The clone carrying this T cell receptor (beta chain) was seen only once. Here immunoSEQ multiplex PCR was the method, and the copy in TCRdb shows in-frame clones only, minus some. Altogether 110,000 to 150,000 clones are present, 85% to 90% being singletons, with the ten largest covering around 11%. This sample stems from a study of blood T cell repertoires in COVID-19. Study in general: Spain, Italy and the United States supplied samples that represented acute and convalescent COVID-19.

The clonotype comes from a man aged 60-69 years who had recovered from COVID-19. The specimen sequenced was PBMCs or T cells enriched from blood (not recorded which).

CDR3: CASSLGPQGFENIQYF. CDR3 coding DNA: TGTGCCAGCAGCTTGGGGCCACAGGGCTTTGAAAACATTCAGTACTTC. This sequence joins TRBV5-5 and TRBJ2-4; maybe TRBD1 (6 bases). Germline lookup yields CDR1 SGHKS and CDR2 YYEKEE (reference sequence). The length of the CDR3 is 16 residues. With 0 bases removed from V and 5 bases from J, the gap between germline ends came to 15 bases.